The 3 T cell receptor beta chains given below trace back to one sample, sequenced in a study of T cell changes during pregnancy in multiple sclerosis. The method was immunoSEQ multiplex PCR; TCRdb's version includes in-frame clones alone and lacks a portion of them. The table includes 85,000 to 120,000 clones, 92% detected once. The specimen comprised peripheral blood, sampled after pregnancy. Receptors originate from a female donor with multiple sclerosis, enrolled in a pregnancy study.

The rearrangement links TRBV11-2 to TRBJ2-7, with TRBD2 identical over 8 bases. This CDR3 contains 17 residues. Germline CDR1 reads SGHAT; CDR2 reads FQNNGV. J gave up 1 base and V 0 bases, and 8 bases lay outside the gene matches. CDR3 nucleotide sequence: TGTGCCAGCAGCTTAGATCGGTGGCGGGGGGCTTCCTACGAGCAGTACTTC. This codes for CASSLDRWRGASYEQYF.

The CDR3 region has the DNA TGCGCCAGCAGCCACGCAGATACGCAGTATTTT. It yields the protein CASSHADTQYF. The chain joins TRBV4-1 to TRBJ2-3; no firm D call. The V and J ends lost 3 bases and 4 bases respectively, with 2 bases between them. The CDR3 runs 11 residues. CDR1 and CDR2 from the germline V gene are MGHRA and YSYEKL.

The chain employs TRBV6-4 and TRBJ1-1; D possibly corresponds to TRBD1 (5 bases). Trimming removed 5 bases at V and 2 bases at J, with 12 bases between. CDR3 size: 14 residues. Germline V gene data show CDR1 as MRHNA and CDR2 as SNTAGT. CDR3 loop: CASSMTEFNTEAFF. CDR3 in DNA: TGTGCCAGCAGTATGACAGAATTTAACACTGAAGCTTTCTTT.